This T cell receptor beta chain was recovered during a study of T cell repertoires in cytomegalovirus infection. Study in general: Indications of both CMV infection and matching HLA type were provided by public TCR beta signatures.

TCRdb re-called the reads with MiXCR, one entry per CDR3 protein. The sample yields about 600,000 distinct CDR3 sequences, around 24% seen once. This clonotype came up a few times. Antigen: not known. General study findings and limits: Individuals carrying CMV plus the relevant HLA were identified by cumulative frequency of public TCR beta families. It was HLA-C-restricted CMV-specific TCR beta clonotypes that dominated the response ex vivo.

Material: CD8+ T cells from PBMCs. The sequence was obtained from a human donor in good health (CMV status not recorded). Some clones in this sample may be carry-over from other donors' samples.

The CDR3 DNA follows: TGTGCCAGCAGCTTAGTTATCGGGGGGGCCTCAGATACGCAGTATTTT. It yields the protein CASSLVIGGASDTQYF. The V call is TRBV7-2, the J call TRBJ2-3, with 8 bases fitting TRBD2. Germline CDR1 reads SGHTA; CDR2 reads FQGNSA. J was trimmed by 4 bases and V by 1 base; bases with no gene match: 7. This CDR3 is 16 amino acids long. Full variable domain (outside the CDR3, taken from reference TRBV7-2 and TRBJ2-3): GAGVSQSPSNKVTEKGKDVELRCDPISGHTALYWYRQSLGQGLEFLIYFQGNSAPDKSGLPSDRFSAERTGGSVSTLTIQRTQQEDSAVYLCASSLVIGGASDTQYFGPGTRLTVL.